This TCR beta chain derives from a study of T cell responses to AZD1222 COVID-19 vaccine. Study-wide findings and caveats: Most donors were white British, females outnumbered males, and clonal diversity was possibly underestimated. Only five to seven AZD1222 recipients were seropositive at baseline.

The CDR3 runs to 15 residues. V lost 4 bases to trimming and J lost 5 bases; unmatched junction nucleotides: 9. Germline CDR1 reads SGHDT; CDR2 reads YYEEEE. Note on this clone: Its antigen remains unknown.

Second-dose intervals near 4 or 12 weeks were combined. This table comes from immunoSEQ multiplex PCR, and its TCRdb copy is limited to in-frame clones, with some not included. The sample carries about 46,000 clones, around 90% recorded once. The chain employs TRBV5-6 and TRBJ2-7; 10 bases map to TRBD1. Source: peripheral blood, taken 28 days after the second AZD1222 dose. This receptor was identified in an adult who received the AZD1222 COVID-19 vaccine. CDR3 in amino acids: CASSPGTGVFHEQYF. DNA for the CDR3: TGTGCCAGCAGCCCCGGGACAGGGGTCTTCCACGAGCAGTACTTC.